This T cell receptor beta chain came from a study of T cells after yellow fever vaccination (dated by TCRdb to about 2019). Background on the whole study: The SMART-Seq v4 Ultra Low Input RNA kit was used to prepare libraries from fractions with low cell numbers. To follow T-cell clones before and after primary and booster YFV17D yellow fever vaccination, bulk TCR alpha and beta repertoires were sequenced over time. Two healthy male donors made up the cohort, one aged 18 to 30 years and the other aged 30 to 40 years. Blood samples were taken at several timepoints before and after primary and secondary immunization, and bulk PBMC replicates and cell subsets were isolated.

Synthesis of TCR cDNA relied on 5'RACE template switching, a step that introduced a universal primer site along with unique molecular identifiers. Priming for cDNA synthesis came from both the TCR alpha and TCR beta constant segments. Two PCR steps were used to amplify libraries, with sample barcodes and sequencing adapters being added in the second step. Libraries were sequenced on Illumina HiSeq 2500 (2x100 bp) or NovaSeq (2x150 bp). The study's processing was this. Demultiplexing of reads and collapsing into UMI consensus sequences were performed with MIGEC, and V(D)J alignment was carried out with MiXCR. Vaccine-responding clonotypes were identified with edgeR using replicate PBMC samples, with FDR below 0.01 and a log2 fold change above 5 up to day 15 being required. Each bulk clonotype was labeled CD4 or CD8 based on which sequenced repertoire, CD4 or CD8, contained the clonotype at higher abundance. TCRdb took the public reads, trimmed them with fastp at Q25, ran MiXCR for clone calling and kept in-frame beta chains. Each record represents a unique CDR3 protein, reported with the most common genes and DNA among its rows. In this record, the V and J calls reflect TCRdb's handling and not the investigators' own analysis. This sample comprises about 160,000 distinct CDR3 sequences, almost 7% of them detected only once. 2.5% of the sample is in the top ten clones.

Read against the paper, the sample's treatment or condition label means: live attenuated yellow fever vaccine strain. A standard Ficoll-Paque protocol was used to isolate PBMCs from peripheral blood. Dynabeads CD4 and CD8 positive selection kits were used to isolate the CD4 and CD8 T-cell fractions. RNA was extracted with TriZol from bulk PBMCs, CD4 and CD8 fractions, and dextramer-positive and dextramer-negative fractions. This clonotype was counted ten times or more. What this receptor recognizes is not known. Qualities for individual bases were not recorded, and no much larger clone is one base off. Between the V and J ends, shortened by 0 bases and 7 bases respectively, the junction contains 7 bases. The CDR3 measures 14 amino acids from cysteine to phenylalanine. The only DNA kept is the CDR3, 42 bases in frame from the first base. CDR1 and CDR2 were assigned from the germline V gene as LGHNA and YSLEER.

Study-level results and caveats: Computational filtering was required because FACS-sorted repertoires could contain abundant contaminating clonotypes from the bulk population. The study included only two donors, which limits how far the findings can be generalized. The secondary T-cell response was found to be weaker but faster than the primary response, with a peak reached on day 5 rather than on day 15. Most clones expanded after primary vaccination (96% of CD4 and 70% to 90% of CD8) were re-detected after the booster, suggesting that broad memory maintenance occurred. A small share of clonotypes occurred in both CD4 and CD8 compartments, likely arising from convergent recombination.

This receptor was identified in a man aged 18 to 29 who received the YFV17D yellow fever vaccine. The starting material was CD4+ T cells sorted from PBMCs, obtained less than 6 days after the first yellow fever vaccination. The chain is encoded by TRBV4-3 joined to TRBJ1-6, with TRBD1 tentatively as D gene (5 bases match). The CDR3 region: CASSQDGGNSPLHF. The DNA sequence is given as TGCGCCAGCAGCCAAGATGGGGGGAATTCACCCCTCCACTTT.